Below, 8 T cell receptor beta chains from the same sample are listed, as sequenced in a study of T cells in Graves' hyperthyroidism and ophthalmopathy. TCR beta CDR3 sequences were amplified from RNA transcripts. A first-round RT-PCR of the TCR CDR3 used the HTBI primer set. TCRdb called the multiplex PCR reads again in MiXCR, with one record for every CDR3 protein. The sample holds roughly 400,000 distinct CDR3 sequences, over 12% seen once. Sequencing was done on a sample of blood. Receptors were obtained from a man aged 45-60 years with Graves' ophthalmopathy.

This clonotype has a count of ten or more. The chain recombines TRBV7-8 with TRBJ2-2; no firm D call. This CDR3 comprises 15 residues. Germline V gene lookup returns CDR1 SGHVS and CDR2 FQNEAQ. Trimming pared 1 base from V and 1 base from J, leaving 7 bases between. CDR3 amino acids: CASSLVWENTGELFF. The CDR3 DNA is TGTGCCAGCAGCTTAGTTTGGGAGAACACCGGGGAGCTGTTTTTT. The full variable domain, with the rest looked up from reference TRBV7-8 and TRBJ2-2, is GAGVSQSPRYKVAKRGQDVALRCDPISGHVSLFWYQQALGQGPEFLTYFQNEAQLDKSGLPSDRFFAERPEGSVSTLKIQRTQQEDSAVYLCASSLVWENTGELFFGEGSRLTVL.

The sample holds many counts of this clonotype. V usage is TRBV20-1 and J usage is TRBJ1-1; TRBD1 might be the D (6 bases). The V end was cut by 3 bases, the J end by 8 bases, with 16 bases between. Germline lookup yields CDR1 DFQATT and CDR2 SNEGSKA (reference sequence). The CDR3 spans 13 residues. As DNA, the CDR3 is TGCAGTGCTAGGGTTGGGGGGCGCGGCGAAGCTTTCTTT. The encoded protein is CSARVGGRGEAFF.

The chain links TRBV4-1 to TRBJ2-7; TRBD1 matches at 8 bases. V dropped 3 bases and J dropped 3; count of bases not matched to a gene: 4. CDR1 is MGHRA, CDR2 YSYEKL, per germline. The CDR3 consists of 14 residues. The CDR3 loop is CASSQRDRNYEQYF. Written as DNA, the CDR3 is TGCGCCAGCAGCCAGCGGGACAGGAACTACGAGCAGTACTTC.

This clonotype was recorded at least ten times. The J gene is TRBJ2-7, the V gene TRBV28; D may correspond to TRBD1 or TRBD2 (5 bases each). V shed 8 bases and J shed 3 bases, with 32 bases lying between them. Germline V gene lookup returns CDR1 MDHEN and CDR2 SYDVKM. This CDR3 has 19 amino acids. The CDR3 is CASRERTGTASGSVYEQYF. The CDR3 DNA follows: TGTGCCAGCCGGGAAAGAACCGGGACCGCCTCAGGTAGTGTCTACGAGCAGTACTTC. Supplemented by reference TRBV28 and TRBJ2-7, the full variable domain reads DVKVTQSSRYLVKRTGEKVFLECVQDMDHENMFWYRQDPGLGLRLIYFSYDVKMKEKGDIPEGYSVSREKKERFSLILESASTNQTSMYLCASRERTGTASGSVYEQYFGPGTRLTVT.

In its sample, this clonotype was seen many times. The rearrangement links TRBV11-2 to TRBJ2-5, with TRBD2 as a possible D gene (6 bases). V was clipped by 1 base and J by 0 bases, with 12 bases between them. This CDR3 has 16 residues. Germline V gene sequence: CDR1 SGHAT, CDR2 FQNNGV. The CDR3 DNA follows: TGTGCCAGCAGCTTAGGGGGGGTGCGGGACCAAGAGACCCAGTACTTC. Encoded protein: CASSLGGVRDQETQYF.

This clonotype was seen many times. The V gene is TRBV20-1, the J gene TRBJ2-7, with TRBD2 matching 11 bases. Germline V lookup: CDR1 DFQATT, CDR2 SNEGSKA (reference sequence). The V and J ends lost 0 bases and 9 bases, in that order; junction bases with no gene match: 10. This CDR3 region has 15 residues. The CDR3 protein is CSARDFSGRGGWQYF. CDR3 DNA: TGCAGTGCTAGAGATTTTAGCGGGAGGGGGGGTTGGCAGTACTTC.

This clonotype appeared many times. CDR3 nucleotides: TGTGCCAGCAGTTCCGGGACACAGAACACTGAAGCTTTCTTT. Translated: CASSSGTQNTEAFF. The chain has TRBV12-3 or TRBV12-4 and TRBJ1-1; a weak D match, TRBD1 (6 bases). This CDR3 is built from 14 residues. V gave up 4 bases and J gave up 1 base, with 10 bases separating them.

This chain joins TRBV10-3 and TRBJ2-3, with 8 bases that match TRBD2. From germline, CDR1 is ENHRY and CDR2 SYGVKD. V shed 6 bases and J 4 bases; nucleotides not matched to a gene: 3. The CDR3 totals 13 residues. The CDR3 is CAIRSGSSDTQYF. The DNA for the CDR3 is TGTGCCATCAGGAGCGGGAGTTCAGATACGCAGTATTTT.